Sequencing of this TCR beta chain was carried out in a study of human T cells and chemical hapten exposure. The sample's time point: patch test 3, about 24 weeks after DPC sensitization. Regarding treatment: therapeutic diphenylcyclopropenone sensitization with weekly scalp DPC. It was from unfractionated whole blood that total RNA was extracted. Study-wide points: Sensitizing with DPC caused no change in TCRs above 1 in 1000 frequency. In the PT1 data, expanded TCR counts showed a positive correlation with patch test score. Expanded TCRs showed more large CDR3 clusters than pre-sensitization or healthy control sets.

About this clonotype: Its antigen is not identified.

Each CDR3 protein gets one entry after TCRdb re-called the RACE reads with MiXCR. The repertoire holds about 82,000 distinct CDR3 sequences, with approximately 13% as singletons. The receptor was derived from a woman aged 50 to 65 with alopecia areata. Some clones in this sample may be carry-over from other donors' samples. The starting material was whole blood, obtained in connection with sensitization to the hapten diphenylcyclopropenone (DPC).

The CDR3 DNA is TGCGCCAGCAGCCAAGGGGACAGGGTAACTGAAGCTTTCTTT. This encodes CASSQGDRVTEAFF. The V gene is TRBV4-1, the J gene TRBJ1-1, with 9 bases fitting TRBD1. Trimming at V came to 1 base and at J to 5 bases, leaving 2 bases not matched to a gene. The CDR3 runs 14 residues. Germline CDR1 and CDR2: MGHRA and YSYEKL.